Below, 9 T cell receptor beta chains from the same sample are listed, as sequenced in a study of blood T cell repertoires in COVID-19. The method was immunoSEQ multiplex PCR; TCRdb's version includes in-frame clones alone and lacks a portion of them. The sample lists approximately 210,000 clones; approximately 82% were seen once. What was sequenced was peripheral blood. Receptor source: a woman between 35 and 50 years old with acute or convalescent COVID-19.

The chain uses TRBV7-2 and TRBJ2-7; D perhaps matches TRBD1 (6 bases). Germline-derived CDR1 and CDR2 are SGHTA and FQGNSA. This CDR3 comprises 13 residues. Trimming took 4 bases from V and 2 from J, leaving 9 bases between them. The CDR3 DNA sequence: TGTGCCAGCAGCTCAAAGGGGGCCTACGAGCAGTACTTC. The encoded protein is CASSSKGAYEQYF. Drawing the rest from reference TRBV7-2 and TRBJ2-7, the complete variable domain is GAGVSQSPSNKVTEKGKDVELRCDPISGHTALYWYRQSLGQGLEFLIYFQGNSAPDKSGLPSDRFSAERTGGSVSTLTIQRTQQEDSAVYLCASSSKGAYEQYFGPGTRLTVT.

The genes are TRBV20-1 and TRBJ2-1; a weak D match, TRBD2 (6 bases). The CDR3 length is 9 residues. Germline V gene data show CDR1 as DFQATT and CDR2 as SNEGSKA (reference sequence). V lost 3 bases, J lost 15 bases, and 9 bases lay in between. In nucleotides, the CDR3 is TGCAGTGCTAGTCCCGGGAGGTTCTTC. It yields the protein CSASPGRFF.

The CDR3: CASSDRGASPLHF. In DNA, the CDR3 is TGCGCCAGCAGTGACAGGGGGGCTTCACCCCTCCACTTT. This chain joins TRBV10-1 and TRBJ1-6, with 7 bases lining up with TRBD1. The CDR3 length is 13 residues. Germline CDR1 WNHNN, CDR2 SYGVQD (reference sequence). The ends lost 3 bases at V and 9 bases at J; junction bases unmatched: 2.

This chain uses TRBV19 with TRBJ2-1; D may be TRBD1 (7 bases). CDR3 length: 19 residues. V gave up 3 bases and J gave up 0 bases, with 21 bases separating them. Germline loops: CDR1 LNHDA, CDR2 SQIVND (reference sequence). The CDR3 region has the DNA TGTGCCAGTAGTATCCCAGGGGGGACTCTTAGGAGCTCCTACAATGAGCAGTTCTTC. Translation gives CASSIPGGTLRSSYNEQFF.

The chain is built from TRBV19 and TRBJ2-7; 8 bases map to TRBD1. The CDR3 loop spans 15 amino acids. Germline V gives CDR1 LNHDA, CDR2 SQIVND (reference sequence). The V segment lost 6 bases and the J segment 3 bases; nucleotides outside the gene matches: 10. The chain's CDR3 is CASSRTGIGFYEQYF. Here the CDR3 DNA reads TGTGCCAGTAGCCGGACAGGGATCGGTTTCTACGAGCAGTACTTC. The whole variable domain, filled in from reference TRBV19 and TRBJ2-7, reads DGGITQSPKYLFRKEGQNVTLSCEQNLNHDAMYWYRQDPGQGLRLIYYSQIVNDFQKGDIAEGYSVSREKKESFPLTVTSAQKNPTAFYLCASSRTGIGFYEQYFGPGTRLTVT.

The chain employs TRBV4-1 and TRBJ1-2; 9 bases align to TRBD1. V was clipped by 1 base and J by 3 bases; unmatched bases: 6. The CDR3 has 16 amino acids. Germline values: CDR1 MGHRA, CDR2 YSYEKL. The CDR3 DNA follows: TGCGCCAGCAGCCAAGGAGGACAGGGGATTCACTATGGCTACACCTTC. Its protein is CASSQGGQGIHYGYTF.

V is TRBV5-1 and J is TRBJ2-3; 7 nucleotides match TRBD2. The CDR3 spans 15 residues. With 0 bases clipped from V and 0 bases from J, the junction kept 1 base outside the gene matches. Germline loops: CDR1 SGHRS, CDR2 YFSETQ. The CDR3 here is CASSLGGGSTDTQYF. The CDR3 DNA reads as TGCGCCAGCAGCTTGGGCGGGGGAAGCACAGATACGCAGTATTTT.

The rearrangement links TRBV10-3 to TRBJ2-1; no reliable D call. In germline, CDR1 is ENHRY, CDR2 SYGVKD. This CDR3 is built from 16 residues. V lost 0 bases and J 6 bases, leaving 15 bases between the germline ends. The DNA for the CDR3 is TGTGCCATCAGTGAGTCTATAAGTGGCCCCGCCAATGAGCAGTTCTTC. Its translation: CAISESISGPANEQFF.

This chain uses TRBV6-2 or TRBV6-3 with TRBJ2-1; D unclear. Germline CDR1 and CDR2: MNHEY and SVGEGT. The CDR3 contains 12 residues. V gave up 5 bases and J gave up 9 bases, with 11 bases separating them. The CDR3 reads CASSAGIVEQFF. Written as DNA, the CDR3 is TGTGCCAGCAGTGCAGGAATTGTTGAGCAGTTCTTC.